This T cell receptor (beta chain) was obtained from a study of shared clonotypes between healthy human individuals. Findings and limits, study-wide: For naive CD4 cells, around 5% of clonotypes were shared across a handful of donors.

The protocol was immunoSEQ multiplex PCR, while the TCRdb copy is restricted to in-frame clones and leaves out a portion. Among 800,000 to 1,200,000 clones, approximately 80% were seen once, and the ten largest hold roughly 0.56%. The CDR3 has 12 residues. The germline V and J ends were trimmed by 9 bases and 6 bases, with 15 bases remaining between them. Germline V gene sequence: CDR1 ENHRY, CDR2 SYGVKD. As for this clone: What it recognizes is unknown.

Sequencing input: memory CD4+ T cells from PBMCs. Subset noted: CD45RA-negative fraction. V is TRBV10-3 and J is TRBJ2-7, with TRBD1 as a possible D gene (5 bases). The TCR was taken from a man in his late teens or twenties in good health. Some clones in this sample may be carry-over from other donors' samples. The CDR3 spells CAIRGTGREQYF. CDR3 DNA: TGTGCCATTAGGGGTACGGGTCGCGAGCAGTACTTC.